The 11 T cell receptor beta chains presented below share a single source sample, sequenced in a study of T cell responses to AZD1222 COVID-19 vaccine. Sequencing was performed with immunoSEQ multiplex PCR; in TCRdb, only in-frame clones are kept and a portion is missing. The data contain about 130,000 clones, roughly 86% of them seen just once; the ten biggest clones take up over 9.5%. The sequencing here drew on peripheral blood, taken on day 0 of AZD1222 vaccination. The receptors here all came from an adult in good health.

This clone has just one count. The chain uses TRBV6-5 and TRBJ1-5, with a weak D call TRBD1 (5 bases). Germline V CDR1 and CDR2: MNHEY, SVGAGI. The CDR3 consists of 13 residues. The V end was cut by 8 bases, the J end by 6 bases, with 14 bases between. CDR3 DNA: TGTGCCAGCGGGGCAAGAGTGGGTCAGCCCCAGCATTTT. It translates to CASGARVGQPQHF.

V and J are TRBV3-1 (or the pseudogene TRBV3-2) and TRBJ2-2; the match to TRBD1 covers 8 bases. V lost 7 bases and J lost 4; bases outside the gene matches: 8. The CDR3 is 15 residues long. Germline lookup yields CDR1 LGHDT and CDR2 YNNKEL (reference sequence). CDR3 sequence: CASTTGTGLTGELFF. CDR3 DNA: TGTGCCAGCACCACCGGGACAGGCCTCACCGGGGAGCTGTTTTTT.

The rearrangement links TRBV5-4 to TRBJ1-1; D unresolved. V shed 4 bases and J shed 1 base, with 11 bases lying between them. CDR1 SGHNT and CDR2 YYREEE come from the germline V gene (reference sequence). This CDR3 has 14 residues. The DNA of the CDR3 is TGTGCCAGCAGCCCCGGGCGGGCGAACACTGAAGCTTTCTTT. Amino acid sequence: CASSPGRANTEAFF.

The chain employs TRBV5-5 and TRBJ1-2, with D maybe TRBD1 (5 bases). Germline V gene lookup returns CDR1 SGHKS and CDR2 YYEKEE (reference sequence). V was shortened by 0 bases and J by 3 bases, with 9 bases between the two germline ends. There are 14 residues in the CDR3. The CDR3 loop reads CASSLGREHYGYTF. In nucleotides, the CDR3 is TGTGCCAGCAGCTTGGGCAGGGAGCACTATGGCTACACCTTC.

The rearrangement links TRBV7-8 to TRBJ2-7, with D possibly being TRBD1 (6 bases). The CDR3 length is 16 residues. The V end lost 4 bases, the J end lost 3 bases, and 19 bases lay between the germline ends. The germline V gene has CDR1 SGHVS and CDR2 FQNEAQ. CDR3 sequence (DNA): TGTGCCAGCAGCTCGGACAGTCCCCGATCGTACTACGAGCAGTACTTC. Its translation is CASSSDSPRSYYEQYF.

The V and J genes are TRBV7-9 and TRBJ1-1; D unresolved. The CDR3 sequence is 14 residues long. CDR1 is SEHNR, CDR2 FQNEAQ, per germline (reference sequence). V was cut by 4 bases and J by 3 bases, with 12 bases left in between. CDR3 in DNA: TGTGCCAGCAGCTCGACCCCACGGGACACTGAAGCTTTCTTT. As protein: CASSSTPRDTEAFF.

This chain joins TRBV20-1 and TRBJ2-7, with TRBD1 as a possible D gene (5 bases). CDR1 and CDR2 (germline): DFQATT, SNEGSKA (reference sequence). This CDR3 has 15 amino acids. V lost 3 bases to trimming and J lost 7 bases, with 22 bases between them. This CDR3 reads CSASSSAGIFREQYF. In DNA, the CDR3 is TGCAGTGCTAGTTCTTCCGCAGGGATTTTCCGGGAGCAGTACTTC.

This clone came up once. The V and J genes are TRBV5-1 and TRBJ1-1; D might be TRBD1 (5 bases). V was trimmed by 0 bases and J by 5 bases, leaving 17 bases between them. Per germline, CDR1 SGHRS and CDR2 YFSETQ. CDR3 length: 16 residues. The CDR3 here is CASSLEFRAGGTEAFF. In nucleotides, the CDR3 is TGCGCCAGCAGCTTGGAGTTCAGGGCTGGGGGGACTGAAGCTTTCTTT.

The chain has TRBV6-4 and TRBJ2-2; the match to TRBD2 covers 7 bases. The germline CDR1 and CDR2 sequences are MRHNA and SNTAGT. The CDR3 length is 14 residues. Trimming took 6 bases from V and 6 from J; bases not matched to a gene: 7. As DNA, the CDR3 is TGTGCCAGCAGCCCGGGGGGACCACCCGGGGAGCTGTTTTTT. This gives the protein CASSPGGPPGELFF.

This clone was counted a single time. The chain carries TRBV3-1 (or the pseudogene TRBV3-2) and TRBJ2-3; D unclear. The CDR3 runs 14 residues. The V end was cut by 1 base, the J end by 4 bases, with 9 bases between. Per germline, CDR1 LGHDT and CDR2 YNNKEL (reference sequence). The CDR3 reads CASSQGPGADTQYF. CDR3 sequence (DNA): TGTGCCAGCAGCCAAGGGCCGGGCGCAGATACGCAGTATTTT.

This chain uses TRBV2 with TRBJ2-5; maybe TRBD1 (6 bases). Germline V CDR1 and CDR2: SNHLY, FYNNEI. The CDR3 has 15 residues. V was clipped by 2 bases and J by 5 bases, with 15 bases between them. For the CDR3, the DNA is TGTGCCAGCAGTGAAACGAGGGGGAGTGGGGAGACCCAGTACTTC. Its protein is CASSETRGSGETQYF.